The 32 T cell receptor beta chains given below trace back to one sample, sequenced in a study of identical twins. TCRdb independently ran MiXCR on the 5' RACE reads; one entry per CDR3 protein. The sample contains around 370,000 distinct CDR3 sequences, 9% of which appear only once. Input material: naive T cells sorted from blood. Receptor source: a woman aged 50 to 60 in good health.

The chain uses TRBV7-8 and TRBJ1-1, with D perhaps matching TRBD1 (6 bases). Per germline, CDR1 SGHVS and CDR2 FQNEAQ. V lost 7 bases and J lost 5, with 17 bases in between. This CDR3 region has 14 residues. This chain's CDR3 is CASTERTVETEAFF. The DNA for the CDR3 is TGTGCCAGCACCGAAAGGACAGTTGAGACTGAAGCTTTCTTT.

This rearrangement joins TRBV3-1 to TRBJ2-7; no clear D gene. The CDR3 has 12 residues. Trimming pared 3 bases from V and 3 bases from J, leaving 6 bases between. Germline CDR1 reads LGHDT; CDR2 reads YNNKEL (reference sequence). The chain's CDR3 is CASSHRDYEQYF. CDR3 DNA: TGTGCCAGCAGCCATCGTGACTACGAGCAGTACTTC.

This chain joins TRBV6-1 and TRBJ2-2; TRBD1 might be the D (5 bases). CDR3 size: 14 residues. V was clipped by 6 bases and J by 6 bases, with 14 bases between them. CDR1 MNHNS and CDR2 SASEGT come from the germline V gene. The CDR3 is CASRIRVFAGELFF. CDR3 nucleotides: TGTGCCAGCAGGATCAGGGTTTTCGCCGGGGAGCTGTTTTTT.

This clonotype was seen more than once but under ten times. V usage is TRBV7-2 and J usage is TRBJ2-5; weak D call: TRBD1 (5 bases). The CDR3 extends over 17 amino acids. V dropped 1 base and J dropped 2 bases, with 17 bases sitting between them. The germline CDR1 and CDR2 sequences are SGHTA and FQGNSA. The DNA of the CDR3 is TGTGCCAGCAGCTTAGGGTCCCAGGGTATCGGGCAAGAGACCCAGTACTTC. Protein: CASSLGSQGIGQETQYF.

This clonotype was counted at least ten times. The genes are TRBV5-1 and TRBJ2-2; D gene unclear. CDR1 SGHRS and CDR2 YFSETQ come from the germline V gene. The CDR3 extends over 13 amino acids. V dropped 4 bases and J dropped 4 bases, with 8 bases sitting between them. The CDR3 DNA reads TGCGCCAGCAGCCGGACCGGCACCGGGGAGCTGTTTTTT. It yields the protein CASSRTGTGELFF.

This clonotype was found a few times. A junction end diverges from the germline sequence, so it may reflect a read error. The chain's CDR3 is CASSRDEGAEAFF. In nucleotides, the CDR3 is TGTGCTAGCAGCCGAGATGAGGGGGCTGAAGCTTTCTTT. The chain carries TRBV7-7 and TRBJ1-1, with a tentative D call TRBD1 (6 bases). Germline values: CDR1 SSHAT, CDR2 FNYEAQ (reference sequence). The CDR3 covers 13 residues.

The chain recombines TRBV23-1 with TRBJ2-7; possibly TRBD1 for D (6 bases). TRBV23-1 is identified as an open reading frame with a role that is uncertain. This CDR3 is built from 16 residues. The V and J ends lost 4 bases and 10 bases respectively, with 26 bases between them. CDR3 DNA: TGCGCCAGCAGTCCTCTTAACGGCGGGCCTCAGGGGTATCAGTACGTC. Translated, it gives CASSPLNGGPQGYQYV.

The chain joins TRBV11-3 to TRBJ2-3; 7 bases map to TRBD2. Germline CDR1 SGHNT, CDR2 YENEEA. The junction had 16 bases not matched to a gene; V was cut back by 5 bases and J by 5 bases. The CDR3 length is 17 residues. The CDR3 loop is CASSRGGQEPKGDTQYF. The CDR3 DNA reads TGTGCCAGCAGCCGGGGAGGGCAGGAACCAAAGGGAGATACGCAGTATTTT.

The chain couples TRBV5-1 to TRBJ2-1, with 7 nucleotides matching TRBD1. Trimming cost V 4 bases and J 15 bases; bases outside gene matches: 13. This CDR3 has 13 amino acids. Germline V CDR1 and CDR2: SGHRS, YFSETQ. Written as DNA, the CDR3 is TGCGCCAGCAGCCTCTCCTCCGGGACAGCAATGTTCTTC. Translating gives CASSLSSGTAMFF.

Points on this clonotype: This may be a read error, as it is one base from a much larger clone. The V call is TRBV25-1, the J call TRBJ2-2; perhaps TRBD2 as D (5 bases). This CDR3 has 13 residues. Germline CDR1 reads MGHDK; CDR2 reads SYGVNS. DNA for the CDR3: TGTGCCAGCAGTTTGAAAGCGACCGGGGAGCTGTGTTTT. It is translated as CASSLKATGELCF.

This clonotype turned up a few times. The gene calls are TRBV19 and TRBJ1-4, with D perhaps TRBD1 (5 bases). This CDR3 comprises 15 residues. From germline, CDR1 is LNHDA and CDR2 SQIVND (reference sequence). The V end lost 2 bases, the J end lost 0 bases, and 7 bases lay between the germline ends. CDR3 bases: TGTGCCAGTAGTATACAGGGAACAACTAATGAAAAACTGTTTTTT. It specifies CASSIQGTTNEKLFF.

The chain joins TRBV29-1 to TRBJ2-2, with TRBD1 matching over 7 bases. Germline CDR1 and CDR2: SQVTM and ANQGSEA. V lost 6 bases to trimming and J lost 7 bases; unmatched junction nucleotides: 14. The CDR3 sequence is 15 residues long. The CDR3 DNA is TGCAGCGTGACCGGGACAGCAAACTGGGGCGGGGAGCTGTTTTTT. Its translation is CSVTGTANWGGELFF.

This clonotype was seen only a few times. Here the CDR3 DNA reads TGTGCCAGCAGCTTAGACTCCGGGACCTATGGCTACACCTTC. Translation gives CASSLDSGTYGYTF. The V and J genes are TRBV11-2 and TRBJ1-2; possibly TRBD1 for D (5 bases). The V end was cut by 0 bases, the J end by 4 bases, with 9 bases between. CDR1 and CDR2 from the germline V gene are SGHAT and FQNNGV. The CDR3 consists of 14 residues.

This clonotype came up a few times. The rearrangement links TRBV18 to TRBJ2-5; TRBD1 matches 7 bases. This CDR3 contains 16 residues. Germline loops: CDR1 KGHSH, CDR2 LQKENI. Trimming cost V 6 bases and J 2 bases; bases outside gene matches: 12. The CDR3 DNA is TGTGCCAGCTCGCCTTTCCAACAGGGGATTCAAGAGACCCAGTACTTC. Its protein is CASSPFQQGIQETQYF.

This clonotype was observed many times. V gene TRBV14 combines with J gene TRBJ2-1; 13 nucleotides align to TRBD2. The CDR3 covers 15 residues. CDR1 and CDR2 (germline): SGHDN, FVKESK. Losses at the gene ends were 4 bases for V and 8 bases for J; bases not matched to a gene: 5. CDR3 sequence: CASSLGLAGVYEQFF. The CDR3 DNA reads as TGTGCCAGCAGCCTTGGACTAGCGGGAGTGTATGAGCAGTTCTTC.

This sequence joins TRBV5-1 and TRBJ1-2; D remains unclear. V lost 0 bases and J lost 10, with 13 bases in between. The CDR3 loop spans 13 amino acids. Per the germline V gene, CDR1 is SGHRS and CDR2 is YFSETQ. CDR3 DNA: TGCGCCAGCAGCTTGGCCAATGAGGGTCTCTACACCTTC. Amino acids: CASSLANEGLYTF.

The sample holds many counts of this clonotype. This chain's CDR3 is CASSILAGQETQYF. The CDR3 DNA reads TGTGCCAGCAGCATACTAGCGGGGCAAGAGACCCAGTACTTC. The V gene is TRBV7-9, the J gene TRBJ2-5; the match to TRBD2 covers 10 bases. CDR1 and CDR2 (germline): SEHNR, FQNEAQ (reference sequence). V trimming: 5 bases; J trimming: 2 bases; junction bases outside the gene matches: 2. The length of the CDR3 is 14 residues.

About this clonotype: One junction end disagrees with the germline gene, perhaps due to a read error. The chain joins TRBV6-1 to TRBJ1-2, with 10 bases fitting TRBD1. The CDR3 contains 11 residues. CDR1 is MNHNS and CDR2 is SASEGT in the germline V gene. The CDR3 sequence is CASSAAGQGRF. Written as DNA, the CDR3 is TGTGCCAGCAGTGCCGCGGGACAGGGGCGATTC.

This clonotype was counted a few times. The rearrangement uses TRBV2 and TRBJ2-1; maybe TRBD2 (6 bases). The V gene lost 3 bases and the J gene lost 4 bases, with 19 bases spanning the gap. This CDR3 region has 17 residues. Germline V gives CDR1 SNHLY, CDR2 FYNNEI. The chain's CDR3 is CASSDPISRRDYNEQFF. The DNA of the CDR3 is TGTGCCAGCAGTGACCCGATTAGTAGGCGGGATTACAATGAGCAGTTCTTC.

The V and J genes are TRBV6-2 or TRBV6-3 and TRBJ1-1; D gene ambiguous. V gave up 2 bases and J gave up 8 bases, with 12 bases separating them. Germline assignment: CDR1 MNHEY and CDR2 SVGEGT. The CDR3 spans 13 residues. Here the CDR3 reads CASSYLAPREAFF. The CDR3 bases are TGTGCCAGCAGTTACCTCGCACCCCGGGAAGCTTTCTTT.

This clonotype turned up a few times. The chain joins TRBV20-1 to TRBJ2-5, with TRBD2 matching over 8 bases. Germline V gene data show CDR1 as DFQATT and CDR2 as SNEGSKA (reference sequence). The CDR3 length is 11 residues. Trimming cost V 7 bases and J 5 bases; bases outside gene matches: 3. The CDR3 DNA reads TGCAGTGTCGGGAGGGGGGAGACCCAGTACTTC. This encodes CSVGRGETQYF.

This clonotype was observed at least ten times. The rearrangement links TRBV27 to TRBJ2-7, with 11 bases lining up with TRBD2. V trimming: 2 bases; J trimming: 3 bases; junction bases outside the gene matches: 12. The length of the CDR3 is 18 residues. CDR1 MNHEY and CDR2 SMNVEV come from the germline V gene (reference sequence). The CDR3 sequence: CASSLVGSGRGWDYEQYF. CDR3 coding DNA: TGTGCCAGCAGTTTAGTTGGTAGCGGGAGGGGTTGGGACTACGAGCAGTACTTC.

At least ten counts were recorded for this clonotype. The rearrangement joins TRBV5-1 to TRBJ1-1; the D is unclear. CDR3 size: 14 residues. The V end was cut by 7 bases, the J end by 0 bases, with 13 bases between. Germline V lookup: CDR1 SGHRS, CDR2 YFSETQ. CDR3 sequence (DNA): TGCGCCAGCGCTTTATCCCTAATGAACACTGAAGCTTTCTTT. Translating gives CASALSLMNTEAFF.

There are many counts of this clonotype. V is TRBV6-1 and J is TRBJ2-7; 9 nucleotides match TRBD1. Trimming took 5 bases from V and 6 from J; bases not matched to a gene: 8. Germline-derived CDR1 and CDR2 are MNHNS and SASEGT. The CDR3 has 14 residues. CDR3 sequence reads: CASSPTGTGSEQYF. The CDR3 DNA sequence: TGTGCCAGCAGTCCGACCGGGACAGGGAGCGAGCAGTACTTC.

V usage is TRBV12-3 or TRBV12-4 and J usage is TRBJ2-2, with a weak D call TRBD2 (5 bases). The V gene lost 3 bases and the J gene lost 0 bases, with 11 bases spanning the gap. This CDR3 has 16 residues. CDR3 region: CASSFIGSSNTGELFF. The CDR3 nucleotides are TGTGCCAGCAGTTTTATTGGGAGTTCGAACACCGGGGAGCTGTTTTTT.

This clonotype was recorded a few times. The V call is TRBV9, the J call TRBJ2-3; D not certain. Between the trimmed V and J ends, which lost 3 bases and 5 bases, there was a span of 13 bases. The CDR3 spans 14 residues. Germline CDR1 is SGDLS and CDR2 is YYNGEE. The CDR3 bases are TGTGCCAGCAGCGGGCAACGGGTAAGAGATACGCAGTATTTT. Translated: CASSGQRVRDTQYF.

This clonotype was found many times. The chain is built from TRBV27 and TRBJ2-7; D perhaps matches TRBD1 (5 bases). The germline V gene has CDR1 MNHEY and CDR2 SMNVEV (reference sequence). V gave up 7 bases and J gave up 2 bases, with 15 bases separating them. CDR3 length equals 14 residues. Here the CDR3 reads CASISRNRTYEQYF. CDR3 DNA: TGTGCCAGCATCTCAAGAAACAGGACCTACGAGCAGTACTTC.

There are a few counts of this clonotype. The chain joins TRBV27 to TRBJ2-2; no definite D call. The CDR3 runs 13 residues. Trimming removed 4 bases at V and 6 bases at J, with 9 bases between. CDR1 and CDR2 (germline): MNHEY, SMNVEV (reference sequence). The chain's CDR3 is CASSSPPAGELFF. The CDR3 DNA reads TGTGCCAGCAGTTCCCCCCCGGCCGGGGAGCTGTTTTTT.

The chain carries TRBV12-5 and TRBJ2-1; D remains ambiguous. V dropped 2 bases and J dropped 10 bases, with 9 bases sitting between them. Germline V gene sequence: CDR1 LGHNT, CDR2 FRNRAP. CDR3 length: 12 amino acids. The CDR3 protein is CASGLRRGEQFF. DNA of the CDR3: TGTGCTAGTGGTTTGCGGCGTGGGGAGCAGTTCTTC.

The V and J genes are TRBV10-1 and TRBJ2-3, with 7 bases matching TRBD2. This CDR3 is 15 amino acids long. Germline CDR1 and CDR2: WNHNN and SYGVQD (reference sequence). The J segment lost 3 bases and the V segment lost 5 bases, leaving 8 bases of the junction unmatched. CDR3 loop: CASSWTDGRTDTQYF. The CDR3 DNA reads TGCGCCAGCAGTTGGACCGACGGGAGGACAGATACGCAGTATTTT.

There are a few counts of this clonotype. The chain couples TRBV18 to TRBJ1-2; D remains ambiguous. The V end lost 2 bases, the J end lost 2 bases, and 9 bases lay between the germline ends. The CDR3 is 14 residues long. Germline V gene lookup returns CDR1 KGHSH and CDR2 LQKENI. CDR3 nucleotide sequence: TGTGCCAGCTCACCAGTGGCAGCGAACTATGGCTACACCTTC. This gives the protein CASSPVAANYGYTF.

V is TRBV7-6 and J is TRBJ2-6, with 11 bases matching TRBD1. V dropped 3 bases and J dropped 2; count of bases not matched to a gene: 9. This CDR3 is built from 19 residues. Germline CDR1 is SGHVS and CDR2 is FNYEAQ. The CDR3 DNA reads TGTGCCAGCAGCTTCTCAGCTCGGGACAGGGGGACTGGGGCCAACGTCCTGACTTTC. Residues: CASSFSARDRGTGANVLTF.